This TCR beta chain was recovered during a study of T cell responses to AZD1222 COVID-19 vaccine. Sequenced by immunoSEQ multiplex PCR; TCRdb stores in-frame clones only, minus some. The sample has approximately 200,000 clones; about nine tenths are singletons. Deletions cut 3 bases from V and 6 bases from J, with 9 bases between. The CDR3 extends over 13 amino acids. CDR1 and CDR2 (germline): KGHSH, LQKENI. Sequenced material: peripheral blood, taken on day 0 of MenACWY control vaccination. This sequence was found in an adult in good health. The V and J genes are TRBV18 and TRBJ1-5, with D unresolved. CDR3 sequence (DNA): TGTGCCAGCTCACCGGGGAGGGTTCAGCCCCAGCATTTT. This codes for CASSPGRVQPQHF.